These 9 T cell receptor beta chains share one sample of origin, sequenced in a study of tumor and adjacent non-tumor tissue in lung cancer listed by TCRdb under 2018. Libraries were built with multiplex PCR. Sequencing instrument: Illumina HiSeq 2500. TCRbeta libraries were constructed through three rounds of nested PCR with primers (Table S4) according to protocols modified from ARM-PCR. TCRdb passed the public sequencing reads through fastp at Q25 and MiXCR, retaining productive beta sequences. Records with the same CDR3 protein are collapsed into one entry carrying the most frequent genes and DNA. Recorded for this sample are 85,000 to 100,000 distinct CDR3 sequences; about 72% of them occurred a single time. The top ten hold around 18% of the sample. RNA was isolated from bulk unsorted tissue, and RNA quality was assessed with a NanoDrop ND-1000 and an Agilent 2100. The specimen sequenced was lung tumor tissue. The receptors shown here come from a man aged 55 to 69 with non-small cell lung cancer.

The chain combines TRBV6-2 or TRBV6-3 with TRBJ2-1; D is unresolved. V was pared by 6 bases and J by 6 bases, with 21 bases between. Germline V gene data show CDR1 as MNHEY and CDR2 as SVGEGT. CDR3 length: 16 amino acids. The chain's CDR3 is CASSAPIIAGVNEQFF. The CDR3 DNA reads TGTGCCAGCAGCGCCCCGATAATAGCTGGGGTCAATGAGCAGTTCTTC.

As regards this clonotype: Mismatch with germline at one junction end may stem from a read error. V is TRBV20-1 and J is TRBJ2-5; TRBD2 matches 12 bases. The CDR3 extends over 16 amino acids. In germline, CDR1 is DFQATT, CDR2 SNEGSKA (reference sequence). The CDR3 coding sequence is TGCGGTGCTAGAGATCCACTAGCGGGGGGAACCTGGACCCAGTACTTC. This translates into CGARDPLAGGTWTQYF.

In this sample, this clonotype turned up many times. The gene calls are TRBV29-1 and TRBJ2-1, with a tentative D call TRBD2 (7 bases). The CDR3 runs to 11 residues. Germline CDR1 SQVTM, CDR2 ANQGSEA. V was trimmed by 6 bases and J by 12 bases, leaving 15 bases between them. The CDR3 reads CSVGGRDWQFF. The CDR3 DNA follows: TGCAGCGTGGGGGGGCGGGACTGGCAGTTCTTC.

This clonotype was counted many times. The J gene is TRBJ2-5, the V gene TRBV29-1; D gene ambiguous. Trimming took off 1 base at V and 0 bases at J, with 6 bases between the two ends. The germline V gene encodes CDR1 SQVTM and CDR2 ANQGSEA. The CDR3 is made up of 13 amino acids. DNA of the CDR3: TGCAGCGTTGAAGGGAATTACCAAGAGACCCAGTACTTC. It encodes CSVEGNYQETQYF.

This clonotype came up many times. CDR3 region: CASSLRLAENTGELFF. The CDR3 region has the DNA TGTGCCAGCAGTCTCCGATTAGCGGAGAACACCGGGGAGCTGTTTTTT. The rearrangement uses TRBV7-9 and TRBJ2-2; TRBD2 is a possible D gene (6 bases). The CDR3 length is 16 residues. Trimming took off 6 bases at V and 1 base at J, with 15 bases between the two ends. CDR1 is SEHNR and CDR2 is FQNEAQ in the germline V gene (reference sequence).

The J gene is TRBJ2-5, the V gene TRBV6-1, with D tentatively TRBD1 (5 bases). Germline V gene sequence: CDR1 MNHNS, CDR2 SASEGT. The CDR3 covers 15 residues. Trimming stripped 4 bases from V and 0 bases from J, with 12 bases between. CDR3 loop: CASSGWRQYQETQYF. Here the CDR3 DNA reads TGTGCCAGCAGTGGATGGAGACAGTACCAAGAGACCCAGTACTTC.

The CDR3 nucleotides read TGTGCCAGCAGCTTCGGGCGGACAGGGTATAACGAGCAGTACTTC. This translates into CASSFGRTGYNEQYF. The chain couples TRBV11-2 to TRBJ2-7; 8 bases align to TRBD1. CDR3 length equals 15 residues. CDR1 is SGHAT, CDR2 FQNNGV, per germline. J was trimmed by 5 bases and V by 3 bases; bases with no gene match: 9.

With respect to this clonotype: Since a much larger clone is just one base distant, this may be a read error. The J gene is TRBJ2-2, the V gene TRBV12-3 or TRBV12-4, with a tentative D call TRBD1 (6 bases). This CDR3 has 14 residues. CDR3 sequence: CASSPRGNIGELFF. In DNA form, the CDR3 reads TGTGCCAGCAGTCCAAGGGGGAACATCGGGGAGCTGTTTTTT.

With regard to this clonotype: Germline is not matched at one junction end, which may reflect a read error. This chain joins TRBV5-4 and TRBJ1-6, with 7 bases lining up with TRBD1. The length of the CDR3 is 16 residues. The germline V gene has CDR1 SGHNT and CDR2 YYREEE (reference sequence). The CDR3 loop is CASSPGTVQGCSPFHF. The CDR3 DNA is TGTGCCAGCAGCCCGGGGACAGTACAAGGCTGCTCACCCTTCCACTTT.